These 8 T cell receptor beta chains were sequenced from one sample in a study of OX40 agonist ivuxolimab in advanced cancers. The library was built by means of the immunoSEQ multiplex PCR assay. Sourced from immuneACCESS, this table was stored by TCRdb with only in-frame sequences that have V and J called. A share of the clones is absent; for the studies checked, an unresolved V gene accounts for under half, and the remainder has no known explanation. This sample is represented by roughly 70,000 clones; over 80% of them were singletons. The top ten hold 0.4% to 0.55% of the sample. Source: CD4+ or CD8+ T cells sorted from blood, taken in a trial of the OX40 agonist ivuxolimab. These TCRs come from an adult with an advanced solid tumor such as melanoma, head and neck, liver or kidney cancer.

The CDR3 spells CASSESTENQPQHF. CDR3 DNA sequence: TGCGCCAGCAGTGAGTCGACTGAAAATCAGCCCCAGCATTTT. V usage is TRBV10-2 and J usage is TRBJ1-5; the D is unclear. Trimming stripped 0 bases from V and 4 bases from J, with 7 bases between. CDR3 length: 14 residues. From germline, CDR1 is WSHSY and CDR2 SAAADI.

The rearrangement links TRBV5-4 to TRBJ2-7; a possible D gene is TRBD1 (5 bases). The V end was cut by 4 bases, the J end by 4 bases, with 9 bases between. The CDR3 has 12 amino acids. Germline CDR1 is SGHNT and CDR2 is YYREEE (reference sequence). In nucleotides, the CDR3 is TGTGCCAGCAGCCACCCAGGGTACGAGCAGTACTTC. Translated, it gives CASSHPGYEQYF.

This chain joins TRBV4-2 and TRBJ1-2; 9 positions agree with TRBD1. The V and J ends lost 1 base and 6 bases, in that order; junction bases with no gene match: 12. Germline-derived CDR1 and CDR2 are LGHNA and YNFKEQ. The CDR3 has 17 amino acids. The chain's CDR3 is CASSQGSTLGQGNGYTF. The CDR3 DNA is TGTGCCAGCAGCCAAGGATCCACATTGGGACAGGGTAATGGCTACACCTTC.

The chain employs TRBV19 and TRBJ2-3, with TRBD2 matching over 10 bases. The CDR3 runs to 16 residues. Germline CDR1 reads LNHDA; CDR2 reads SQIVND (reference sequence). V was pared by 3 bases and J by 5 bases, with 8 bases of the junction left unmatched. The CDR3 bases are TGTGCCAGTAGTATTCAACTAGCGGGAAGGGGAGATACGCAGTATTTT. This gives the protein CASSIQLAGRGDTQYF.

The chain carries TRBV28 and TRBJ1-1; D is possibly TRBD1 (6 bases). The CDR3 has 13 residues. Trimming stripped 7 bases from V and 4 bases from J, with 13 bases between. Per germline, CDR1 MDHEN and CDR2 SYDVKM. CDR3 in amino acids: CASKRGAGTEAFF. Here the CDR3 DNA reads TGTGCCAGCAAACGGGGGGCAGGCACTGAAGCTTTCTTT. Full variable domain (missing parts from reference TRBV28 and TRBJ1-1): DVKVTQSSRYLVKRTGEKVFLECVQDMDHENMFWYRQDPGLGLRLIYFSYDVKMKEKGDIPEGYSVSREKKERFSLILESASTNQTSMYLCASKRGAGTEAFFGQGTRLTVV.

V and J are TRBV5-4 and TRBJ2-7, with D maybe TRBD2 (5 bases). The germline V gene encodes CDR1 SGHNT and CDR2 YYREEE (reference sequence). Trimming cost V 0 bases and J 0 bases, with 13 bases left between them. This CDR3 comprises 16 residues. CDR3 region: CASSLDPGVSSYEQYF. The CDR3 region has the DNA TGTGCCAGCAGCTTGGACCCCGGGGTCAGCTCCTACGAGCAGTACTTC.

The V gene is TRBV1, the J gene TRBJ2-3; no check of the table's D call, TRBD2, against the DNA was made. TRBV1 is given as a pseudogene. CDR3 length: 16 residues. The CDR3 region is CTSSQEGSGFTDTQYF. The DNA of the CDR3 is TGCACCAGCAGCCAAGAAGGTAGCGGGTTCACAGATACGCAGTATTTT.

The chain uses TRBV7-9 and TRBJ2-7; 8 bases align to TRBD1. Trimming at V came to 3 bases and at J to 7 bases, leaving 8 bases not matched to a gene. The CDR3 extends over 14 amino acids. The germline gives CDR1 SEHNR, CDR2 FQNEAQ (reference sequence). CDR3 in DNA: TGTGCCAGCAGCTTGTCCGGGACAGGTCAGGAGCAGTACTTC. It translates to CASSLSGTGQEQYF.